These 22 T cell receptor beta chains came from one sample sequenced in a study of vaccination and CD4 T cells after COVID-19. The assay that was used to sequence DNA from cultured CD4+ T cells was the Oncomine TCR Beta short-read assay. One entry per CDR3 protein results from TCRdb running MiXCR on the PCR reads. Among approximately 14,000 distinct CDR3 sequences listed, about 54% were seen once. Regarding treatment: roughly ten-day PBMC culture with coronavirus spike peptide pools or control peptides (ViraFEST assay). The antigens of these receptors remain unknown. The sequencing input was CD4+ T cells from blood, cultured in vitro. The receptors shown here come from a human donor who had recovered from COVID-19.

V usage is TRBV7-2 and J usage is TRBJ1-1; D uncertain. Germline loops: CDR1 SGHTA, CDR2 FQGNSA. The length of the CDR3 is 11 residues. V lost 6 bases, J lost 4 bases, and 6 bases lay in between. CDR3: CASRRSTEAFF. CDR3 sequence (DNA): TGTGCCAGCAGAAGGAGCACTGAAGCTTTCTTT.

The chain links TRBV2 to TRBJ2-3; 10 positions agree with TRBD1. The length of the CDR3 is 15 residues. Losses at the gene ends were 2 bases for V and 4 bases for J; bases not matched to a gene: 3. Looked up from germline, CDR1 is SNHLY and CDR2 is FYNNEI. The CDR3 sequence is CASSERDRGSDTQYF. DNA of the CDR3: TGTGCCAGCAGTGAAAGGGACAGGGGTTCAGATACGCAGTATTTT.

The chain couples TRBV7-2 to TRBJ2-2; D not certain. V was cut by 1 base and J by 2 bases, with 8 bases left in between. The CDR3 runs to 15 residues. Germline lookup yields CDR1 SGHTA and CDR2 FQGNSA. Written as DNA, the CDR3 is TGTGCCAGCAGCTTAGGTGGGCCAAACACCGGGGAGCTGTTTTTT. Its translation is CASSLGGPNTGELFF.

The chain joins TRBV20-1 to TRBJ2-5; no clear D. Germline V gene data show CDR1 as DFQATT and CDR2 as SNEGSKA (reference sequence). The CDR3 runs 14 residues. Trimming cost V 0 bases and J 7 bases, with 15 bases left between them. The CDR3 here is CSARDPAVLGTQYF. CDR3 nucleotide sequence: TGCAGTGCTAGAGATCCGGCCGTCCTAGGGACCCAGTACTTC.

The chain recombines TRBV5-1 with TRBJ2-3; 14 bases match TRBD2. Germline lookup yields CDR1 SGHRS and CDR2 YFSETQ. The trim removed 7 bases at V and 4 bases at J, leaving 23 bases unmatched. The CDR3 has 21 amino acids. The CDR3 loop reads CASGITTGTSGRGAGPDTQYF. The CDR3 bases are TGCGCCAGCGGGATTACAACCGGGACTAGCGGGAGAGGGGCGGGACCAGATACGCAGTATTTT. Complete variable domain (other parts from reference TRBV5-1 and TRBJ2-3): KAGVTQTPRYLIKTRGQQVTLSCSPISGHRSVSWYQQTPGQGLQFLFEYFSETQRNKGNFPGRFSGRQFSNSRSEMNVSTLELGDSALYLCASGITTGTSGRGAGPDTQYFGPGTRLTVL.

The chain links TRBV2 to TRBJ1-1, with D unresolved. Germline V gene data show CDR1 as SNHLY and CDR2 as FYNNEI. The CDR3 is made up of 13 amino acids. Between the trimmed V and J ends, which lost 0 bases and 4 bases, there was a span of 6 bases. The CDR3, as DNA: TGTGCCAGCAGTGAAGCCGCGGGCACTGAAGCTTTCTTT. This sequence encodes CASSEAAGTEAFF.

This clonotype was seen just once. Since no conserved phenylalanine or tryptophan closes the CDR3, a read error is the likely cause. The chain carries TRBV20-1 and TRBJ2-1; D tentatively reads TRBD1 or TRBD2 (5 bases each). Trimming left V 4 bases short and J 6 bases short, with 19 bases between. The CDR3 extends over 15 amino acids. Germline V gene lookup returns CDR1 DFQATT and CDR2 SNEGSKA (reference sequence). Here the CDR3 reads CSANDGGQGRNEQFS. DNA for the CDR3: TGCAGTGCTAACGATGGCGGGCAGGGCCGCAATGAGCAGTTCTCC.

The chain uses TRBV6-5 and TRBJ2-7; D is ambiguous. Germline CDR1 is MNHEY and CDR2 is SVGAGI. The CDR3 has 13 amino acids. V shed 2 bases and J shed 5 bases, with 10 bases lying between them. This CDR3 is CASSYAFGHEQYF. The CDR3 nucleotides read TGTGCCAGCAGTTACGCTTTTGGGCACGAGCAGTACTTC.

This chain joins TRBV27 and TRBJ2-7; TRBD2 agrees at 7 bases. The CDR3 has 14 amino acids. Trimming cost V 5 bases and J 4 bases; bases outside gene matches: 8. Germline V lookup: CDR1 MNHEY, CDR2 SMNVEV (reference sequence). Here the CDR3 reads CASSTRRGDYEQYF. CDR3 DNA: TGTGCCAGCAGTACTCGACGGGGGGATTACGAGCAGTACTTC.

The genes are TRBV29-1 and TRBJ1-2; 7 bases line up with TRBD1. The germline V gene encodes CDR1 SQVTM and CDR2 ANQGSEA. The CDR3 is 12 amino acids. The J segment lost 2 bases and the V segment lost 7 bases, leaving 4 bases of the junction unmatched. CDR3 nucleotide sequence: TGCAGCGCCCAGGGACAGAACTATGGCTACACCTTC. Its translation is CSAQGQNYGYTF.

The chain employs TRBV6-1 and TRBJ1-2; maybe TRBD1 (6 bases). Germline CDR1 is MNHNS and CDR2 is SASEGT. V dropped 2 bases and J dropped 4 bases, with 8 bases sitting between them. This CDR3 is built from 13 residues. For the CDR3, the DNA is TGTGCCAGCAGTGAAAGGGGGGGCTATGGCTACACCTTC. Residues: CASSERGGYGYTF.

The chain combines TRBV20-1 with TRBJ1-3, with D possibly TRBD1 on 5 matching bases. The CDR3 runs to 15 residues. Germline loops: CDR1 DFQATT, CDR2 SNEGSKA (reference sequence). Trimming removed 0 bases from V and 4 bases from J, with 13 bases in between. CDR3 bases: TGCAGTGCTAGAGAGGGTGGGGGTCCGGGAAACACCATATATTTT. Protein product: CSAREGGGPGNTIYF.

The DNA of the CDR3 is TGCAGTGCTAGTAGGGGATATGACAATGAGCAGTTCTTC. Protein: CSASRGYDNEQFF. The chain links TRBV20-1 to TRBJ2-1, with a possible D match to TRBD1 (5 bases). The V and J ends lost 3 bases and 5 bases respectively, with 11 bases between them. The CDR3 covers 13 residues. From germline, CDR1 is DFQATT and CDR2 SNEGSKA (reference sequence).

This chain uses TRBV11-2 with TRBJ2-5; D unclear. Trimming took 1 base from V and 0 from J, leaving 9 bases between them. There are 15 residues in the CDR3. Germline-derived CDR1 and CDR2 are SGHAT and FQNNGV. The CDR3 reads CASSLGFVYQETQYF. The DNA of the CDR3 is TGTGCCAGCAGCTTAGGGTTTGTCTACCAAGAGACCCAGTACTTC.

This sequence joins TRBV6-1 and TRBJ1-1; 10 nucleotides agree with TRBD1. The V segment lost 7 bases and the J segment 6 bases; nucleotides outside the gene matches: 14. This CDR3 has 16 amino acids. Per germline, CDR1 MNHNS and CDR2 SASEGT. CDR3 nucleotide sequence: TGTGCCAGCAAATCTAGACAGGGGGCCGGCGTCGCTGAAGCTTTCTTT. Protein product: CASKSRQGAGVAEAFF.

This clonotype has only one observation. The CDR3 DNA is TGCGCCAGCAGCCAAGACAATGCGGCTCTTAACCAGCCCCAGCATTTT. Its translation is CASSQDNAALNQPQHF. The chain links TRBV4-1 to TRBJ1-5; D is uncertain. The V and J ends lost 0 bases and 7 bases respectively, with 16 bases between them. CDR3 length equals 16 residues. The germline gives CDR1 MGHRA, CDR2 YSYEKL.

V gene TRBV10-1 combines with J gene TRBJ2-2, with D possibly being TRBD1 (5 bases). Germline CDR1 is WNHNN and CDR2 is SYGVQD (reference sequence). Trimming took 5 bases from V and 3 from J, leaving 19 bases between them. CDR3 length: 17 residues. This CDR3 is CASSTKGLAEYTGELFF. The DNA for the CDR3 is TGCGCCAGCAGTACCAAGGGGCTTGCGGAGTACACCGGGGAGCTGTTTTTT.

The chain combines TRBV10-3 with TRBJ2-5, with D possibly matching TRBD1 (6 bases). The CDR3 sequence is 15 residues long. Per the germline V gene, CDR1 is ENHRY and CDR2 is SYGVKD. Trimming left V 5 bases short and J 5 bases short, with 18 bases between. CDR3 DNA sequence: TGTGCCATCAGTTTGGGGACAAACCGGGACGAGACCCAGTACTTC. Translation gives CAISLGTNRDETQYF.

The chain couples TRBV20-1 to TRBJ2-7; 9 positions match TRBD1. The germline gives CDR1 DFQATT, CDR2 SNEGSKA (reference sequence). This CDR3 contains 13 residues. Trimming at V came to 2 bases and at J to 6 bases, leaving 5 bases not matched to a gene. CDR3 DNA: TGCAGTGCTAGAAGGGACAGGGTTGCCGAGCAGTACTTC. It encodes CSARRDRVAEQYF.

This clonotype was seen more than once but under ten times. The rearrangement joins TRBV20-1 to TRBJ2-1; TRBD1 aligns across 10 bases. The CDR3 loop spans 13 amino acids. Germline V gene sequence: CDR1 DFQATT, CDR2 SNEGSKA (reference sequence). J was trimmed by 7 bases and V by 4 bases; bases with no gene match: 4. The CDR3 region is CSATGTGVNEQFF. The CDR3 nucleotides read TGCAGTGCTACGGGGACAGGGGTAAATGAGCAGTTCTTC.

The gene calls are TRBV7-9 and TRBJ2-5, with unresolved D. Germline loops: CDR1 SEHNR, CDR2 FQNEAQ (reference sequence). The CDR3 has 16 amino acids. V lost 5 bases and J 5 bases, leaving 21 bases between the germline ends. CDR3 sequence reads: CASSPPVVGFRETQYF. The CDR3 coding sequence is TGTGCCAGCAGCCCCCCCGTCGTCGGGTTTAGGGAGACCCAGTACTTC.

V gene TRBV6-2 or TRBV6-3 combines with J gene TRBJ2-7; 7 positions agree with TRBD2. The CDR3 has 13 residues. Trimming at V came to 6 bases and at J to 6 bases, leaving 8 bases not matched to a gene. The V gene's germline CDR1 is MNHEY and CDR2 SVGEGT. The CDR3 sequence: CASSPTSMTEQYF. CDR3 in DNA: TGTGCCAGCAGCCCGACTAGCATGACCGAGCAGTACTTC.